The clone carrying this T cell receptor beta chain was recorded a few times. Reverse transcription of roughly 0.5 to 1 ug RNA was carried out with random hexamers. TCRdb processed the immunoSEQ multiplex PCR reads anew with MiXCR; each CDR3 protein has one entry. The data contain about 400,000 distinct CDR3 sequences, 85% of them singletons. This sample is part of a study of CD8 T cells in Susac syndrome. In germline, CDR1 is SGHRS, CDR2 YFSETQ. The CDR3 spans 15 residues. V shed 4 bases and J 7 bases; nucleotides not matched to a gene: 10. The receptor comes from a human donor with multiple sclerosis. The material sequenced was CD8+ T cells from PBMCs. The V call is TRBV5-1, the J call TRBJ2-1, with 8 bases aligning to TRBD1. The CDR3, as DNA: TGCGCCAGCAGCCTCGGGACAGGCCTTTTGAATGAGCAGTTCTTC. It is translated as CASSLGTGLLNEQFF.